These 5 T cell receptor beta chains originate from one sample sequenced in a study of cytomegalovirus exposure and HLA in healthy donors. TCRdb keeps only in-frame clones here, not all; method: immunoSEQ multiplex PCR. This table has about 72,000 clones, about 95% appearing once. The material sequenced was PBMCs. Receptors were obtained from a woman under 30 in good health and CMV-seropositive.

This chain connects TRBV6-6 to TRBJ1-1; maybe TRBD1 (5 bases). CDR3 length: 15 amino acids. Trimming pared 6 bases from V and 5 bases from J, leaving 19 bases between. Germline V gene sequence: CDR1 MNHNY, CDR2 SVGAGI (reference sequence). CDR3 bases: TGTGCCAGCAGGCAAACCGGTGGGGGGGTAACTGAAGCTTTCTTT. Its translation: CASRQTGGGVTEAFF.

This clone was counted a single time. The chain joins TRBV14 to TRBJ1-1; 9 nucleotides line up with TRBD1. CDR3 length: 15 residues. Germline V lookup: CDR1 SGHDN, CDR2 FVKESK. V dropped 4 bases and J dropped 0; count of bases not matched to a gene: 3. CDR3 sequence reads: CASSPQGALNTEAFF. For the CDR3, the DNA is TGTGCCAGCAGCCCACAGGGGGCTTTGAACACTGAAGCTTTCTTT.

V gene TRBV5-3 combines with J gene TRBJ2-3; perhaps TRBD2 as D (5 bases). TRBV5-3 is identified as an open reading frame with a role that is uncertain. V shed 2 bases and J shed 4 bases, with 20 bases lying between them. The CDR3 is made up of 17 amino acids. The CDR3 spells CARSFGVVGGPPDTQYF. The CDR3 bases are TGTGCCAGAAGCTTTGGGGTCGTTGGCGGGCCCCCAGATACGCAGTATTTT.

CDR3 DNA sequence: TGTGCCAGCAGTTCGGGGGGGCGGAATGAGCAGTTCTTC. This gives the protein CASSSGGRNEQFF. The chain has TRBV6-5 and TRBJ2-1; 8 bases line up with TRBD2. The germline V gene encodes CDR1 MNHEY and CDR2 SVGAGI. The CDR3 is made up of 13 amino acids. V shed 4 bases, J shed 7 bases, and the junction held 3 bases outside the gene matches.

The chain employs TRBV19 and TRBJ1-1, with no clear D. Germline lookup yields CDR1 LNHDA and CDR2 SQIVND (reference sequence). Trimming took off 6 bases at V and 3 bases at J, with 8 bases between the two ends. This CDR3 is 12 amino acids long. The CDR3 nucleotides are TGTGCCAGTAGCCCAGCGGACACTGAAGCTTTCTTT. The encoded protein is CASSPADTEAFF.